These 13 T cell receptor beta chains were all obtained from the same sample, sequenced in a study of T cell changes during pregnancy in multiple sclerosis. Profiled with immunoSEQ multiplex PCR; TCRdb holds only in-frame clones, not every one. The repertoire holds approximately 120,000 clones, with 95% to 98% as singletons. The sample consisted of peripheral blood, taken after pregnancy. The receptors stem from a female donor with multiple sclerosis, enrolled in a pregnancy study.

The chain carries TRBV29-1 and TRBJ2-5; 8 nucleotides match TRBD2. CDR1 is SQVTM, CDR2 ANQGSEA, per germline. J lost 4 bases, V lost 4 bases, and 11 bases had no gene match. The CDR3 covers 15 residues. For the CDR3, the DNA is TGCAGCGTTGGGTGGACTACGGGGGGGGGAGAGACCCAGTACTTC. It specifies CSVGWTTGGGETQYF. The entire variable domain, with the rest obtained from reference TRBV29-1 and TRBJ2-5, is as follows: SAVISQKPSRDICQRGTSLTIQCQVDSQVTMMFWYRQQPGQSLTLIATANQGSEATYESGFVIDKFPISRPNLTFSTLTVSNMSPEDSSIYLCSVGWTTGGGETQYFGPGTRLLVL.

As DNA, the CDR3 is TGCGCCAGCAGCCTACCTTCGATAAACGAGCAGTACTTC. Translating it yields CASSLPSINEQYF. V is TRBV5-1 and J is TRBJ2-7; D is unclear. Looked up from germline, CDR1 is SGHRS and CDR2 is YFSETQ. Trimming cost V 4 bases and J 5 bases, with 13 bases left between them. This CDR3 has 13 amino acids.

This CDR3 reads CASSLDSNLATNEKLFF. The CDR3 DNA follows: TGTGCCAGCAGCCTGGACAGTAACCTTGCAACTAATGAAAAACTGTTTTTT. The gene calls are TRBV5-4 and TRBJ1-4; TRBD1 is a possible D gene (6 bases). Per the germline V gene, CDR1 is SGHNT and CDR2 is YYREEE (reference sequence). This CDR3 region has 17 residues. Trimming stripped 4 bases from V and 0 bases from J, with 16 bases between.

CDR3 DNA: TGTGCCAGCAGTTACCGGGGGAATATGATCGACGAGCAGTACTTC. The encoded protein is CASSYRGNMIDEQYF. The gene calls are TRBV28 and TRBJ2-7; a possible D gene is TRBD2 (6 bases). Germline CDR1 and CDR2: MDHEN and SYDVKM. The CDR3 runs 15 residues. V was pared by 4 bases and J by 5 bases, with 18 bases between.

The chain employs TRBV5-4 and TRBJ2-7; 7 nucleotides align to TRBD2. Looked up from germline, CDR1 is SGHNT and CDR2 is YYREEE (reference sequence). After removal of 0 bases from V and 4 bases from J, the junction contained 7 bases not matched to a gene. This CDR3 has 15 residues. CDR3 sequence (DNA): TGTGCCAGCAGCTTGGGAAGTGCGGGAGCATACGAGCAGTACTTC. Translating it yields CASSLGSAGAYEQYF.

The chain couples TRBV9 to TRBJ2-3; 7 bases are a match to TRBD2. The V gene's germline CDR1 is SGDLS and CDR2 YYNGEE. V dropped 4 bases and J dropped 4; count of bases not matched to a gene: 6. The CDR3 runs to 14 residues. CDR3 sequence reads: CASSRGRGADTQYF. CDR3 nucleotides: TGTGCCAGCAGCCGGGGGAGGGGAGCAGATACGCAGTATTTT.

V is TRBV29-1 and J is TRBJ1-5; 8 bases are shared with TRBD1. Germline assignment: CDR1 SQVTM and CDR2 ANQGSEA. The V segment lost 6 bases and the J segment 6 bases; nucleotides outside the gene matches: 13. There are 15 residues in the CDR3. CDR3 coding DNA: TGCAGCGTGGGGGAAGATCCAGGGGGCAGTCAGCCCCAGCATTTT. It is translated as CSVGEDPGGSQPQHF. The whole variable domain, filled in from reference TRBV29-1 and TRBJ1-5, reads SAVISQKPSRDICQRGTSLTIQCQVDSQVTMMFWYRQQPGQSLTLIATANQGSEATYESGFVIDKFPISRPNLTFSTLTVSNMSPEDSSIYLCSVGEDPGGSQPQHFGDGTRLSIL.

The genes are TRBV5-4 and TRBJ2-1; 9 positions agree with TRBD1. This CDR3 has 16 amino acids. CDR1 and CDR2 from the germline V gene are SGHNT and YYREEE (reference sequence). V lost 0 bases, J lost 8 bases, and 9 bases stayed unmatched. Here the CDR3 reads CASSLGGPGQGYEQFF. CDR3 nucleotide sequence: TGTGCCAGCAGCTTGGGGGGGCCGGGACAGGGATATGAGCAGTTCTTC.

This sequence joins TRBV28 and TRBJ2-2; tentative D call: TRBD2 (6 bases). Trimming took 7 bases from V and 4 from J, leaving 19 bases between them. The length of the CDR3 is 16 residues. Germline CDR1 and CDR2: MDHEN and SYDVKM. The CDR3 DNA reads TGTGCCAGCATAGTGGCGGGTAGCGGCAGCACCGGGGAGCTGTTTTTT. Residues: CASIVAGSGSTGELFF.

The CDR3 protein is CASSLRLDPDYEQYF. The CDR3 DNA follows: TGTGCCAGCTCACTAAGACTAGACCCTGATTACGAGCAGTACTTC. The chain employs TRBV18 and TRBJ2-7, with a possible D match to TRBD2 (6 bases). The CDR3 spans 15 residues. Trimming shortened V by 4 bases and J by 4 bases, and 17 bases separated the two germline ends. Germline V CDR1 and CDR2: KGHSH, LQKENI.

The chain recombines TRBV13 with TRBJ2-3; 9 nucleotides agree with TRBD1. V gave up 5 bases and J gave up 1 base; unmatched junction bases: 7. This CDR3 spans 16 amino acids. Germline V gene sequence: CDR1 PRHDT, CDR2 FYEKMQ (reference sequence). The CDR3 coding sequence is TGTGCCAGCAGCGCAACCGGGACAGGGCGCACAGATACGCAGTATTTT. It yields the protein CASSATGTGRTDTQYF.

The rearrangement links TRBV4-1 to TRBJ2-7; TRBD2 aligns across 9 bases. The CDR3 runs 14 residues. Per the germline V gene, CDR1 is MGHRA and CDR2 is YSYEKL. The ends lost 4 bases at V and 2 bases at J; junction bases unmatched: 3. The CDR3 is CASSPVAGAYEQYF. The CDR3 coding sequence is TGCGCCAGCAGCCCCGTAGCGGGAGCCTACGAGCAGTACTTC.

The genes are TRBV29-1 and TRBJ2-7, with 8 nucleotides matching TRBD1. Germline assignment: CDR1 SQVTM and CDR2 ANQGSEA. V lost 7 bases, J lost 2 bases, and 4 bases stayed unmatched. The CDR3 is 12 amino acids. DNA of the CDR3: TGCAGCGGGCTGACAGGGGCCTACGAGCAGTACTTC. Amino acid sequence: CSGLTGAYEQYF.